This section outlines one TCR beta chain sequence together with its context. It has no known antigen specificity. No base qualities exist here, and no much larger clone lies one base off it. Libraries were built with PCR. The run used an Illumina HiSeq 2500. To normalize quantification of the TCRbeta repertoire, the TCR libraries were built with molecular barcoding that relied on unique molecular identifiers. Clones were called with MiXCR by TCRdb after fastp trimmed the public reads at Q25, and only in-frame beta chains were retained. Rows are combined by CDR3 protein, so each entry shows the most common genes and DNA. The sample table holds about 300,000 distinct CDR3 sequences, of which over 7% were seen once. Together, the top ten hold 9.1% of the sample. The sample belongs to a study of T-cell reconstitution after alpha-beta-depleted transplantation in children (dated by TCRdb to about 2016). With regard to the full study: Using TCR repertoire profiling, the study quantitatively followed how T-cell immune reconstitution unfolded in children after TCRalphabeta/CD19-depleted allogeneic hematopoietic cell transplantation.

On the study overall, not on this receptor specifically: Apparently early alphabetaT-cell count recovery about two months after transplant reportedly relied on only several hundred rapidly expanded clones derived from non-depleted graft cells. In some patients, the high TCRbeta diversity seen at day 60 was put down to recipient T cells and intrathymic progenitors that had survived conditioning. Hyperexpanded clone frequencies declined over subsequent months; after one year, T-cell counts and TCRbeta diversity were mostly attributed to newly produced T cells.

Trimmed from V: 1 base; trimmed from J: 4 bases; junction bases lacking a gene match: 5. Its CDR3 holds 16 amino acids, cysteine through phenylalanine. CDR3 DNA is the only sequence kept; it has 48 bases, read in frame from the first base. CDR1 and CDR2, looked up from the germline V gene (reference sequence), are LGHDT and YNNKEL. This specimen's treatment or condition label, per the study, means: allogeneic hematopoietic cell transplantation with graft depleted of TCRalphabeta T cells and CD19 B cells. Transplant recipients were children who received TCRalphabeta/CD19-depleted allogeneic hematopoietic cell grafts.

Recombination joined TRBV3-1 with TRBJ2-1, and 9 junctional nucleotides match TRBD1. Sequencing was performed on peripheral blood, taken 360 days after TCRalphabeta/CD19-depleted stem cell transplant. The receptor was isolated from a female patient between 2 and 15 years old who had a stem cell transplant for Fanconi anemia, so the T cells may come from the graft donor. For the CDR3, the sequence is CASSQVRDRGYNEQFF. The DNA sequence is TGTGCCAGCAGCCAAGTTAGAGACAGGGGGTACAATGAGCAGTTCTTC.